A single sample is the source of the 10 T cell receptor beta chains below, sequenced in a study of T cells in Graves' hyperthyroidism and ophthalmopathy. TCR beta CDR3 regions were amplified from RNA. TCR CDR3 underwent first-round RT-PCR with the HTBI primer set. TCRdb ran MiXCR on the multiplex PCR reads and lists one entry per CDR3 protein. This sample has 380,000 or so distinct CDR3 sequences, with around 14% found just once. Sequenced input: blood. Every receptor here comes from a woman aged 25 to 39 with Graves' hyperthyroidism.

There are many counts of this clonotype. V is TRBV12-3 or TRBV12-4 and J is TRBJ1-1; 7 bases match TRBD1. With V trimmed by 7 bases and J by 0 bases, 11 bases remained unmatched. The CDR3 runs to 16 residues. CDR3 loop: CASIRGRGPVNTEAFF. The CDR3, as DNA: TGTGCCAGCATTCGGGGTAGGGGGCCCGTGAACACTGAAGCTTTCTTT.

This clonotype was seen repeatedly, ten times or more. CDR3 coding DNA: TGTGCCAGCAGAGAGGCCGGGGAGCTGTTTTTT. Protein sequence: CASREAGELFF. The chain is built from TRBV2 and TRBJ2-2; D is undetermined. This CDR3 contains 11 residues. From germline, CDR1 is SNHLY and CDR2 FYNNEI. V was cut by 6 bases and J by 6 bases, with 5 bases left in between.

This clonotype has at least ten counts. This rearrangement joins TRBV19 to TRBJ1-5; TRBD1 is a possible D gene (5 bases). V was clipped by 3 bases and J by 3 bases, with 6 bases between them. The CDR3 is 13 amino acids. Germline values: CDR1 LNHDA, CDR2 SQIVND (reference sequence). CDR3 DNA: TGTGCCAGTAGTATCAGGGACAATCAGCCCCAGCATTTT. This gives the protein CASSIRDNQPQHF. The full variable domain, its missing parts supplied by reference TRBV19 and TRBJ1-5, is DGGITQSPKYLFRKEGQNVTLSCEQNLNHDAMYWYRQDPGQGLRLIYYSQIVNDFQKGDIAEGYSVSREKKESFPLTVTSAQKNPTAFYLCASSIRDNQPQHFGDGTRLSIL.

This clonotype appeared many times. The chain recombines TRBV6-1 with TRBJ2-1, with a possible D match to TRBD1 (6 bases). This CDR3 has 15 amino acids. The germline CDR1 and CDR2 sequences are MNHNS and SASEGT. V lost 6 bases and J lost 4, with 16 bases in between. In DNA, the CDR3 is TGTGCCAGCAGCTCACAGGGAATTAGATACAATGAGCAGTTCTTC. This translates into CASSSQGIRYNEQFF.

This chain uses TRBV11-2 with TRBJ2-1; D ambiguous. The CDR3 is 12 residues long. CDR1 is SGHAT, CDR2 FQNNGV, per germline. The V end lost 3 bases, the J end lost 8 bases, and 8 bases lay between the germline ends. CDR3 loop: CASSLSRDEQFF. The CDR3 nucleotides are TGTGCCAGCAGCTTGTCTCGAGATGAGCAGTTCTTC.

In its sample, this clonotype was seen a few times. Since the CDR3 does not end with the conserved phenylalanine or tryptophan, this likely comes from a read error. The chain combines TRBV28 with TRBJ1-1; D ambiguous. Germline CDR1 and CDR2: MDHEN and SYDVKM. The CDR3 covers 11 residues. V lost 7 bases, J lost 1 base, and 4 bases lay in between. The CDR3 DNA reads TGTGCCAGCAAAAAGAACACTGAAGCTTTCCTT. This gives the protein CASKKNTEAFL.

A few counts support this clonotype. One junction end does not reproduce the germline sequence, and a read error may be involved. V usage is TRBV29-1 and J usage is TRBJ2-5, with D perhaps matching TRBD1 (5 bases). This CDR3 comprises 11 residues. Per the germline V gene, CDR1 is SQVTM and CDR2 is ANQGSEA. Here the CDR3 DNA reads TGCAGCGTACAGGACCAAGAGACCCTGTACTTC. Residues: CSVQDQETLYF.

This clonotype was detected many times. The chain joins TRBV29-1 to TRBJ1-4; no definite D call. The CDR3 runs to 12 residues. The V and J ends lost 5 bases and 0 bases respectively, with 4 bases between them. Per germline, CDR1 SQVTM and CDR2 ANQGSEA. CDR3 in amino acids: CSVRATNEKLFF. The CDR3 DNA is TGCAGCGTTCGGGCAACTAATGAAAAACTGTTTTTT.

The chain links TRBV7-2 to TRBJ2-7; possible D gene TRBD1, 5 bases. The germline V gene has CDR1 SGHTA and CDR2 FQGNSA. The CDR3 length is 12 residues. V was cut by 5 bases and J by 3 bases, with 8 bases left in between. Here the CDR3 reads CASSATGYEQYF. In nucleotides, the CDR3 is TGTGCCAGCAGCGCTACAGGCTACGAGCAGTACTTC.

On this clonotype: A much bigger clone sits one base away, suggesting this may be a read error. This CDR3 reads CASSHPDTEAFF. In DNA, the CDR3 is TGTGCCAGCAGCCACCCGGACACTGAAGCTTTCTTT. This chain uses TRBV11-2 with TRBJ1-1; D gene ambiguous. This CDR3 comprises 12 residues. Trimming stripped 5 bases from V and 3 bases from J, with 7 bases between. Germline-derived CDR1 and CDR2 are SGHAT and FQNNGV.